The 5 T cell receptor beta chains below all came from one sample that was sequenced in a study of monozygotic twins with inflammatory bowel disease. For each CDR3 protein, TCRdb gives one entry from its re-call of the 5' RACE reads, without DNA. This repertoire comprises about 160,000 distinct CDR3 sequences; its ten largest clones make up approximately 3%. The material sequenced was blood. These receptors all stem from a human donor with ulcerative colitis or Crohn's disease, or a healthy co-twin of an affected twin (not recorded which).

The V and J genes are TRBV18 and TRBJ1-2; TCRdb lists TRBD1, though no DNA is available to test this call. The CDR3 consists of 17 residues. The germline V gene has CDR1 KGHSH and CDR2 LQKENI. CDR3 loop: CASSPIYGTARDVGYTF.

V usage is TRBV7-9 and J usage is TRBJ2-4; checking the TCRdb D call of TRBD2 is not possible without DNA. The CDR3 is 15 residues long. In germline, CDR1 is SEHNR, CDR2 FQNEAQ (reference sequence). This chain's CDR3 is CASSRRDAGPNIQYF.

This chain uses TRBV12-3 or TRBV12-4 with TRBJ2-1; TCRdb lists TRBD2, though no DNA is available to test this call. The CDR3 loop spans 14 amino acids. CDR3 residues: CASSSEVFKNEQFF.

This rearrangement joins TRBV28 to TRBJ2-1; TCRdb's D gene call, TRBD2, goes unchecked for lack of DNA. This CDR3 has 16 residues. CDR1 and CDR2 from the germline V gene are MDHEN and SYDVKM. The CDR3 protein is CASSLGTSGSIYEQFF.

J is TRBJ2-7 and V is TRBV20-1; TCRdb outputs TRBD2, but without DNA this stays unchecked. The V gene's germline CDR1 is DFQATT and CDR2 SNEGSKA (reference sequence). The CDR3 spans 14 residues. The CDR3 reads CSARPLGDSYEQYF.